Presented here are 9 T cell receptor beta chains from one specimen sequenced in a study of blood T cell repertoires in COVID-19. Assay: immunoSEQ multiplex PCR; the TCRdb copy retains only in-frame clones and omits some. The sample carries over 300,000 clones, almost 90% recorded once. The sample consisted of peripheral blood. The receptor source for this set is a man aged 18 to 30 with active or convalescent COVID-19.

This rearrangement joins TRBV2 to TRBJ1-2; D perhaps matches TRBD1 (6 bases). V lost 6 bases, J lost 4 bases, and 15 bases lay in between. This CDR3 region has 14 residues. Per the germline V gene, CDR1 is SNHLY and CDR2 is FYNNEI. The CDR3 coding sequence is TGTGCCAGCAGGAGGGCAGGGGAGGGCTATGGCTACACCTTC. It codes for CASRRAGEGYGYTF.

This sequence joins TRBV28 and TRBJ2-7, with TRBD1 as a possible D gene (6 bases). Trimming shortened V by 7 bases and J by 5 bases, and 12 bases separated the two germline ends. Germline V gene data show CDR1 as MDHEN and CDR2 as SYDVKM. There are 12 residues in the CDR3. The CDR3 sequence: CASTSGDNEQYF. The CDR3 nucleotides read TGTGCCAGCACCTCAGGGGACAACGAGCAGTACTTC.

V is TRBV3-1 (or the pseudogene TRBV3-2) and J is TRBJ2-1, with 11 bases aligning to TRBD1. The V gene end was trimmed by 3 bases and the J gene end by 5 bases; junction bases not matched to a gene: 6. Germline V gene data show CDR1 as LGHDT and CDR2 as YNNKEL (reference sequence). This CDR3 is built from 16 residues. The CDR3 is CASSQGTGGNNNEQFF. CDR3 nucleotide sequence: TGTGCCAGCAGCCAGGGGACAGGGGGGAATAACAATGAGCAGTTCTTC.

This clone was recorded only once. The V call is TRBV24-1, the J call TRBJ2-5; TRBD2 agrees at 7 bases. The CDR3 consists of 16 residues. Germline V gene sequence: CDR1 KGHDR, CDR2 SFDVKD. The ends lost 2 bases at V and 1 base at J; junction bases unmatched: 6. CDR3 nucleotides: TGTGCCACCAGTGATTCCGGGACTACCTTCCAAGAGACCCAGTACTTC. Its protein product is CATSDSGTTFQETQYF.

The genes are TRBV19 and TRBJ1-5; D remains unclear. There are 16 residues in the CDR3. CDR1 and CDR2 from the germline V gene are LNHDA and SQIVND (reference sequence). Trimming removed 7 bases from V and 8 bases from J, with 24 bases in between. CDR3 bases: TGTGCCAGTACCCCGGGTTCGCAGACCCCTTTAAAGCCCCAGCATTTT. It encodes CASTPGSQTPLKPQHF.

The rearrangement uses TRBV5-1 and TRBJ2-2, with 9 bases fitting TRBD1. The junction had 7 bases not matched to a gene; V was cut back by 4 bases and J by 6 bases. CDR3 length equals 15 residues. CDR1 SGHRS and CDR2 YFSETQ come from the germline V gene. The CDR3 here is CASSLTGQGPGELFF. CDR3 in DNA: TGCGCCAGCAGCCTGACGGGACAGGGACCCGGGGAGCTGTTTTTT.

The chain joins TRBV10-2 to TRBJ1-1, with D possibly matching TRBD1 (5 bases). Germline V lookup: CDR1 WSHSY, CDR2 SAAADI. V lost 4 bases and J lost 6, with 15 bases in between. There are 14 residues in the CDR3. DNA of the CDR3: TGCGCCAGCAGTGTGGGGCCCTTCCGGCCTGAAGCTTTCTTT. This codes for CASSVGPFRPEAFF.

This chain's CDR3 is CASSTGQENQPQHF. For the CDR3, the DNA is TGTGCCAGCAGCACCGGACAGGAGAATCAGCCCCAGCATTTT. The chain has TRBV6-6 and TRBJ1-5; 7 bases are a match to TRBD1. The germline CDR1 and CDR2 sequences are MNHNY and SVGAGI (reference sequence). This CDR3 has 14 amino acids. V dropped 6 bases and J dropped 4; count of bases not matched to a gene: 6.

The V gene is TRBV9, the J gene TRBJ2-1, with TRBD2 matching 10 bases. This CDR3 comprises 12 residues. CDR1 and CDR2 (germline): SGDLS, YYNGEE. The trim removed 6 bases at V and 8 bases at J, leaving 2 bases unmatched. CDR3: CASNLAGDEQFF. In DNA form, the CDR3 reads TGTGCCAGCAACCTAGCGGGAGATGAGCAGTTCTTC.